The entry below describes one T cell receptor (beta chain). The V gene's germline CDR1 is SGHRS and CDR2 YFSETQ. Trimming stripped 7 bases from V and 8 bases from J, with 13 bases between. The CDR3 extends over 12 amino acids. This sample was included in a study of technical replicates of blood from several donors. Generated by immunoSEQ multiplex PCR, the TCRdb table keeps only in-frame clones and is missing some. This sample has under 85,000 clones, with roughly 91% found just once. Source material: T cells isolated from PBMCs. This receptor was identified in a human donor in good health. This chain links TRBV5-1 with TRBJ2-1, with D possibly matching TRBD2 (7 bases). For the CDR3, the DNA is TGCGCCAGCGGGGGGGCGATGGATGAGCAGTTCTTC. It yields the protein CASGGAMDEQFF.